This entry lists 18 T cell receptor beta chains sequenced from one sample in a study of blood T cell repertoires in COVID-19. Here immunoSEQ multiplex PCR was the method, and the copy in TCRdb shows in-frame clones only, minus some. Found here are 85,000 to 95,000 clones, around 87% of them singletons; the top ten hold around 5.3%. The sequenced sample consisted of peripheral blood. These receptors were collected from an elderly woman with acute or convalescent COVID-19.

The rearrangement joins TRBV30 to TRBJ2-7; weak D call: TRBD2 (5 bases). The germline gives CDR1 GTSNPN, CDR2 SVGIG (reference sequence). This CDR3 has 11 amino acids. Between the trimmed V and J ends, which lost 2 bases and 3 bases, there was a span of 5 bases. The CDR3 bases are TGTGCCTGGAGTAGCGGCTACGAGCAGTACTTC. As protein: CAWSSGYEQYF.

The chain joins TRBV20-1 to TRBJ1-2, with D perhaps matching TRBD1 (5 bases). Germline V CDR1 and CDR2: DFQATT, SNEGSKA (reference sequence). Trimming pared 6 bases from V and 14 bases from J, leaving 19 bases between. The CDR3 spans 11 residues. For the CDR3, the DNA is TGCAGTGCCCGTGTTGGGGGGAAAAAGACCTTC. Translation: CSARVGGKKTF.

Only one count was recorded for this clone. The chain links TRBV2 to TRBJ1-2; perhaps TRBD1 as D (5 bases). Between the trimmed V and J ends, which lost 2 bases and 4 bases, there was a span of 8 bases. Germline V gene data show CDR1 as SNHLY and CDR2 as FYNNEI. The CDR3 covers 13 residues. This chain's CDR3 is CASSETRAYGYTF. Written as DNA, the CDR3 is TGTGCCAGCAGTGAAACCAGGGCCTATGGCTACACCTTC.

This rearrangement joins TRBV27 to TRBJ1-2; 9 bases agree with TRBD1. V shed 5 bases and J 6 bases; nucleotides not matched to a gene: 10. The CDR3 length is 15 residues. Germline assignment: CDR1 MNHEY and CDR2 SMNVEV (reference sequence). The CDR3 region is CASSNSGTGRNGYTF. DNA of the CDR3: TGTGCCAGCAGTAATTCCGGGACAGGGAGGAATGGCTACACCTTC.

V and J are TRBV14 and TRBJ1-2; D ambiguous. The CDR3 length is 13 residues. Germline V gene data show CDR1 as SGHDN and CDR2 as FVKESK. V gave up 1 base and J gave up 2 bases, with 5 bases separating them. CDR3 loop: CASSQGENYGYTF. In DNA form, the CDR3 reads TGTGCCAGCAGCCAAGGCGAAAACTATGGCTACACCTTC.

This chain connects TRBV2 to TRBJ1-1; 7 bases align to TRBD1. Trimming cost V 3 bases and J 5 bases; bases outside gene matches: 3. The CDR3 has 13 amino acids. The germline gives CDR1 SNHLY, CDR2 FYNNEI. The CDR3 DNA reads TGTGCCAGCAGTGATACAGGGGTAACTGAAGCTTTCTTT. Translated, it gives CASSDTGVTEAFF.

A word on this clone: At one end, the junction sequence differs from germline, possibly due to a read error. The chain recombines TRBV7-7 with TRBJ2-1; TRBD2 aligns across 10 bases. This CDR3 is 15 amino acids long. Germline assignment: CDR1 SSHAT and CDR2 FNYEAQ (reference sequence). In nucleotides, the CDR3 is TGTGCTAGCAGCGCAAGCGGGGGGGCCGGGAATGAGCAGTTCTTC. This sequence encodes CASSASGGAGNEQFF.

The chain recombines TRBV21-1 with TRBJ1-5; the D call of TRBD1 is as the table states it, not checked on the DNA. TRBV21-1 is recorded as a pseudogene. This CDR3 region has 19 residues. The CDR3 region is CASGGLKGAPLQNNQPQHF. The CDR3 nucleotides read TGTGCCAGCGGAGGATTGAAGGGGGCGCCTCTCCAAAACAATCAGCCCCAGCATTTT.

V usage is TRBV7-2 and J usage is TRBJ1-6, with 11 bases matching TRBD1. The V segment lost 2 bases and the J segment 12 bases; nucleotides outside the gene matches: 6. This CDR3 contains 15 residues. CDR1 is SGHTA and CDR2 is FQGNSA in the germline V gene. The CDR3 sequence is CASSLPGTGGVPLHF. The CDR3 nucleotides are TGTGCCAGCAGCTTACCGGGGACAGGGGGTGTACCCCTCCACTTT.

V usage is TRBV3-1 (or the pseudogene TRBV3-2) and J usage is TRBJ2-1, with 11 bases matching TRBD2. The CDR3 loop spans 16 amino acids. Germline loops: CDR1 LGHDT, CDR2 YNNKEL (reference sequence). V dropped 3 bases and J dropped 10; count of bases not matched to a gene: 11. The CDR3 DNA sequence: TGTGCCAGCAGCCACCTTAGCGGGGGGGATACTAAAGAGCAGTTCTTC. Translation: CASSHLSGGDTKEQFF.

This chain uses TRBV3-1 (or the pseudogene TRBV3-2) with TRBJ1-6; 10 bases are shared with TRBD1. The CDR3 spans 14 residues. After removal of 8 bases from V and 10 bases from J, the junction contained 8 bases not matched to a gene. Germline V lookup: CDR1 LGHDT, CDR2 YNNKEL (reference sequence). The DNA of the CDR3 is TGTGCCAGCGGACGACAGGGGGCATTGTCACCCCTCCACTTT. It translates to CASGRQGALSPLHF.

The chain recombines TRBV7-2 with TRBJ2-1, with 8 nucleotides matching TRBD2. This CDR3 is built from 15 residues. V was clipped by 1 base and J by 7 bases; unmatched bases: 6. Per the germline V gene, CDR1 is SGHTA and CDR2 is FQGNSA. DNA of the CDR3: TGTGCCAGCAGCTTAGTAGGGACTAGTGCGAATGAGCAGTTCTTC. It encodes CASSLVGTSANEQFF.

The gene calls are TRBV7-2 and TRBJ1-2; the match to TRBD1 covers 7 bases. V lost 1 base and J lost 2; bases outside the gene matches: 4. CDR3 length: 15 residues. Germline V gene sequence: CDR1 SGHTA, CDR2 FQGNSA. The CDR3 loop is CASSLGGTENYGYTF. Written as DNA, the CDR3 is TGTGCCAGCAGCTTAGGTGGGACAGAAAACTATGGCTACACCTTC.

The chain combines TRBV28 with TRBJ1-1; a weak D match, TRBD1 (5 bases). V shed 6 bases and J shed 0 bases, with 20 bases lying between them. Germline V gene lookup returns CDR1 MDHEN and CDR2 SYDVKM. This CDR3 region has 17 residues. The CDR3 nucleotides read TGTGCCAGCAGAAGTACTGTAGGACAAATTATGAACACTGAAGCTTTCTTT. Protein: CASRSTVGQIMNTEAFF.

This clone was picked up a small number of times. This chain's CDR3 is CAISDVTGGAGNTIYF. Here the CDR3 DNA reads TGTGCCATCAGCGACGTAACAGGGGGCGCCGGAAACACCATATATTTT. J is TRBJ1-3 and V is TRBV10-3; 9 positions match TRBD1. Germline V gives CDR1 ENHRY, CDR2 SYGVKD. V lost 6 bases to trimming and J lost 4 bases; unmatched junction nucleotides: 10. This CDR3 has 16 residues.

The chain links TRBV7-8 to TRBJ2-7; 11 bases agree with TRBD2. The germline CDR1 and CDR2 sequences are SGHVS and FQNEAQ. Unmatched junction bases numbered 4, after V lost 5 bases and J lost 1 base. This CDR3 comprises 15 residues. CDR3 amino acids: CASSHWTSGSYEQYF. DNA of the CDR3: TGTGCCAGCAGCCACTGGACTAGCGGGTCCTACGAGCAGTACTTC.

V gene TRBV4-2 combines with J gene TRBJ1-3, with D uncertain. Germline CDR1 LGHNA, CDR2 YNFKEQ. The length of the CDR3 is 16 residues. Trimming stripped 1 base from V and 0 bases from J, with 10 bases between. The CDR3 sequence: CASSQGGGSSGNTIYF. The CDR3 DNA reads as TGTGCCAGCAGCCAAGGGGGAGGTTCCTCTGGAAACACCATATATTTT.

The chain joins TRBV9 to TRBJ1-1; 7 nucleotides align to TRBD1. Unmatched junction bases numbered 3, after V lost 0 bases and J lost 4 bases. The CDR3 runs to 14 residues. Germline V lookup: CDR1 SGDLS, CDR2 YYNGEE. The CDR3 DNA sequence: TGTGCCAGCAGCGTAGCAGGGGGAGTCACTGAAGCTTTCTTT. Translated, it gives CASSVAGGVTEAFF.